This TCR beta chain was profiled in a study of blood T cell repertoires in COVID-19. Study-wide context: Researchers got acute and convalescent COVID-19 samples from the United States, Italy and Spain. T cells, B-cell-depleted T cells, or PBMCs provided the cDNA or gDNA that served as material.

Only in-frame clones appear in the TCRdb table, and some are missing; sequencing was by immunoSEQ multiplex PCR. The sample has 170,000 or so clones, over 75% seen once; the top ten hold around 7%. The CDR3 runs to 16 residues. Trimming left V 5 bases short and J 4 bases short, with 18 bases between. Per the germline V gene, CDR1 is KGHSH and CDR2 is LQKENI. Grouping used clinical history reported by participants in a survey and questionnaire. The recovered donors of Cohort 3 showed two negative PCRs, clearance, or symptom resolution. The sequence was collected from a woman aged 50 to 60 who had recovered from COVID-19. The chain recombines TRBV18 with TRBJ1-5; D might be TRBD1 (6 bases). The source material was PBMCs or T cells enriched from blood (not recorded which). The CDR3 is CASSTRGSDSNQPQHF. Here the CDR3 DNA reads TGTGCCAGCTCAACCAGGGGCAGCGATTCGAATCAGCCCCAGCATTTT.